The 15 T cell receptor beta chains below were found in one sample sequenced in a study of beta chain features in type 1 diabetes. The antigens of these receptors remain unknown. Overall study results and limits: For Type 1 diabetes patients, all four CD4+ subsets carried TCRB CDR3s that were moderately but significantly shorter.

Expressed TCRB transcripts got sequenced, as all isolated RNA was reverse transcribed. Produced via immunoSEQ multiplex PCR; TCRdb's table is partial and in-frame only. Of 300,000 or so clones listed, around 9% are singletons. The material sequenced was central memory CD4+ T cells from blood. Receptors originate from a man aged 25 to 40 with type 1 diabetes.

In this sample, this clone turned up many times. The same CDR3 is also encoded by other DNA sequences in this sample. This sequence joins TRBV2 and TRBJ1-5, with D possibly being TRBD1 (5 bases). CDR1 and CDR2 from the germline V gene are SNHLY and FYNNEI. This CDR3 is built from 13 residues. Deletions cut 3 bases from V and 3 bases from J, with 6 bases between. The CDR3: CASSEDTNQPQHF. CDR3 nucleotides: TGTGCCAGCAGTGAGGACACCAATCAGCCCCAGCATTTT.

This clone turned up a few times. Here the CDR3 DNA reads TGCGCCAGCAGCCAAGATCCGCCCTATGGCTACACCTTC. Translation: CASSQDPPYGYTF. The J gene is TRBJ1-2, the V gene TRBV4-3; D call uncertain. Germline V lookup: CDR1 LGHNA, CDR2 YSLEER. The CDR3 extends over 13 amino acids. V was pared by 0 bases and J by 4 bases, with 6 bases between.

V and J are TRBV6-5 and TRBJ1-6, with 7 bases aligning to TRBD1. The CDR3 consists of 14 residues. V lost 2 bases, J lost 11 bases, and 6 bases stayed unmatched. Looked up from germline, CDR1 is MNHEY and CDR2 is SVGAGI. The CDR3 region is CASSYNRGGAPLHF. The CDR3 nucleotides read TGTGCCAGCAGTTACAACAGGGGTGGGGCACCCCTCCACTTT.

The CDR3 protein is CASSLATWGSAEAFF. The CDR3 coding sequence is TGTGCCAGCAGCTTAGCAACTTGGGGTTCCGCTGAAGCTTTCTTT. The V gene is TRBV7-9, the J gene TRBJ1-1; D uncertain. V lost 0 bases and J 6 bases, leaving 14 bases between the germline ends. Germline V CDR1 and CDR2: SEHNR, FQNEAQ (reference sequence). The CDR3 spans 15 residues.

Only a few counts were recorded for this clone. The V gene is TRBV9, the J gene TRBJ1-6; a weak D match, TRBD1 (5 bases). This CDR3 is 15 amino acids long. Per the germline V gene, CDR1 is SGDLS and CDR2 is YYNGEE. With 0 bases removed from V and 7 bases from J, the gap between germline ends came to 11 bases. The CDR3 coding sequence is TGTGCCAGCAGCGTAGATCACAGGCAAAATTCACCCCTCCACTTT. The encoded protein is CASSVDHRQNSPLHF. The full variable domain, rest sourced from reference TRBV9 and TRBJ1-6, is DSGVTQTPKHLITATGQRVTLRCSPRSGDLSVYWYQQSLDQGLQFLIQYYNGEERAKGNILERFSAQQFPDLHSELNLSSLELGDSALYFCASSVDHRQNSPLHFGNGTRLTVT.

The chain couples TRBV5-1 to TRBJ2-3, with TRBD2 as a possible D gene (5 bases). This CDR3 spans 14 amino acids. Germline loops: CDR1 SGHRS, CDR2 YFSETQ. The V end lost 1 base, the J end lost 2 bases, and 8 bases lay between the germline ends. The CDR3 sequence: CASSLSAVTDTQYF. The CDR3 coding sequence is TGCGCCAGCAGCTTGTCAGCGGTCACAGATACGCAGTATTTT.

This sequence joins TRBV11-2 and TRBJ2-5; D gene ambiguous. This CDR3 has 14 amino acids. V was clipped by 0 bases and J by 9 bases, with 14 bases between them. Germline assignment: CDR1 SGHAT and CDR2 FQNNGV. This CDR3 reads CASSLDQFVRAQYF. DNA for the CDR3: TGTGCCAGCAGCTTAGATCAGTTTGTTAGGGCCCAGTACTTC.

This clone came up a few times. The chain recombines TRBV6-5 with TRBJ1-4; a possible D gene is TRBD1 (5 bases). V was trimmed by 4 bases and J by 0 bases, leaving 9 bases between them. This CDR3 comprises 15 residues. Looked up from germline, CDR1 is MNHEY and CDR2 is SVGAGI. The DNA for the CDR3 is TGTGCCAGCAGTTTATCAGGGACAACTAATGAAAAACTGTTTTTT. Translating it yields CASSLSGTTNEKLFF.

In this sample, this clone turned up a few times. This chain connects TRBV7-6 to TRBJ2-7; TRBD1 or TRBD2 may be the D gene (5 bases each). This CDR3 has 13 residues. Germline CDR1 SGHVS, CDR2 FNYEAQ. V shed 3 bases and J shed 3 bases, with 9 bases lying between them. The CDR3: CASSLGDGYEQYF. The CDR3 DNA is TGTGCCAGCAGCTTGGGGGACGGCTACGAGCAGTACTTC.

This clone was found a few times. This rearrangement joins TRBV5-6 to TRBJ2-4; D is undetermined. The CDR3 loop spans 14 amino acids. Germline V gene data show CDR1 as SGHDT and CDR2 as YYEEEE. Trimming took 7 bases from V and 1 from J, leaving 12 bases between them. CDR3 loop: CASHLDVAKNIQYF. In nucleotides, the CDR3 is TGTGCCAGCCACCTGGATGTGGCCAAAAACATTCAGTACTTC.

This clone was seen repeatedly, ten times or more. The chain recombines TRBV6-6 with TRBJ1-5, with 7 bases aligning to TRBD1. The germline V gene encodes CDR1 MNHNY and CDR2 SVGAGI (reference sequence). The J segment lost 8 bases and the V segment lost 5 bases, leaving 6 bases of the junction unmatched. This CDR3 region has 13 residues. CDR3 bases: TGTGCCAGCAGTCGAGACAGGGTGGAGCCCCAGCATTTT. Its protein is CASSRDRVEPQHF.

The V gene is TRBV6-5, the J gene TRBJ2-7; D gene unclear. Germline loops: CDR1 MNHEY, CDR2 SVGAGI. V was trimmed by 6 bases and J by 0 bases, leaving 6 bases between them. The CDR3 has 12 residues. The CDR3 DNA follows: TGTGCCAGCAGCAAATCCTCCTACGAGCAGTACTTC. Residues: CASSKSSYEQYF.

The chain links TRBV5-6 to TRBJ1-1, with TRBD1 matching over 9 bases. V shed 6 bases and J 10 bases; nucleotides not matched to a gene: 16. The CDR3 covers 15 residues. Germline loops: CDR1 SGHDT, CDR2 YYEEEE. This CDR3 is CASTSLDSGTGRAFF. For the CDR3, the DNA is TGTGCCAGCACCAGCTTGGATTCCGGGACAGGGCGAGCTTTCTTT.

This clone has only a few counts. The rearrangement uses TRBV28 and TRBJ1-2; D is undetermined. Looked up from germline, CDR1 is MDHEN and CDR2 is SYDVKM. The germline V and J ends were trimmed by 4 bases and 4 bases, with 13 bases remaining between them. There are 14 residues in the CDR3. CDR3 amino acids: CASSSTGRGYGYTF. The CDR3 coding sequence is TGTGCCAGCAGTTCGACGGGTCGGGGCTATGGCTACACCTTC.

This clone was observed a handful of times. The chain is built from TRBV5-1 and TRBJ2-4; D not resolved. Germline CDR1 and CDR2: SGHRS and YFSETQ. The V gene lost 0 bases and the J gene lost 8 bases, with 12 bases spanning the gap. The CDR3 consists of 14 residues. The CDR3: CASSLVGTSDIQYF. The CDR3 DNA sequence: TGCGCCAGCAGCTTGGTAGGAACATCCGACATTCAGTACTTC.